The source of this T cell receptor beta chain is a study of OX40 agonist ivuxolimab in advanced cancers. Only in-frame clones appear in the TCRdb table, and some are missing; sequencing was by immunoSEQ multiplex PCR. Here the sample spans 57,000 or so clones, less than 90% being singletons. About this clone: Its antigen is undetermined.

Study findings and constraints: Researchers report that CD8+ T cells had, on average, more expanded clones than CD4+. Expansion of clones was among the lowest in partial responders at 0.1-3.0 mg/kg.

The germline V gene has CDR1 SGHNT and CDR2 YENEEA. The CDR3 totals 13 residues. The V end was cut by 1 base, the J end by 0 bases, with 0 bases between. Specimen: CD4+ or CD8+ T cells sorted from blood, collected in a trial of the OX40 agonist ivuxolimab. This TCR was recovered from an adult with an advanced solid tumor such as melanoma, head and neck, liver or kidney cancer. The rearrangement links TRBV11-3 to TRBJ2-2, with unresolved D. CDR3 sequence: CASSLANTGELFF. The CDR3 DNA sequence: TGTGCCAGCAGCTTAGCGAACACCGGGGAGCTGTTTTTT.